Listed below are T cell receptor beta chains from one sample, sequenced in a study of T cells after posttransplantation cyclophosphamide. The protocol was immunoSEQ multiplex PCR, while the TCRdb copy is restricted to in-frame clones and leaves out a portion. The sample yields 40,000 to 45,000 clones, without any singletons. Sequencing input: PBMCs. The origin of the receptors is a man in his forties in good health, CMV-negative, and a related stem cell transplant donor. Each CDR3 is given with its conserved first and last residue.

v_gene	j_gene	CDR3aa
TRBV12-5	TRBJ2-3	CASGPGQRYESQYF
TRBV6-1	TRBJ1-1	CASSRTGQNTEAFF
TRBV10-3	TRBJ2-3	CAISESYRTSGRASGSTDTQYF
TRBV6-5	TRBJ1-2	CASSRQGARYGYTF
TRBV2	TRBJ1-2	CASKVTFWGDGYTF
TRBV29-1	TRBJ2-5	CSVDGLGRAGSQYF
TRBV11-2	TRBJ2-1	CASSYTVIEQFF
TRBV6-5	TRBJ1-2	CASSSQPGQNYGYTF
TRBV11-2	TRBJ2-7	CASSPLPSGEQYF
TRBV28	TRBJ1-2	CASRAGRIYGYTF
TRBV9	TRBJ2-3	CASSVQGGTDTQYF
TRBV30	TRBJ1-5	CAWQSGGNQPQHF
TRBV5-4	TRBJ1-1	CASSLEGHYTEAFF
TRBV19	TRBJ1-4	CASSIVAGTGTEKLFF
TRBV29-1	TRBJ1-2	CSVDGGQGENGYTF
TRBV5-4	TRBJ1-4	CASSLGEDRGATNEKLFF
TRBV6-1	TRBJ2-6	CALQGAGANVLTF
TRBV27	TRBJ2-5	CASSLFSGRGQETQYF
TRBV2	TRBJ1-1	CASSPRRVNTEAFF